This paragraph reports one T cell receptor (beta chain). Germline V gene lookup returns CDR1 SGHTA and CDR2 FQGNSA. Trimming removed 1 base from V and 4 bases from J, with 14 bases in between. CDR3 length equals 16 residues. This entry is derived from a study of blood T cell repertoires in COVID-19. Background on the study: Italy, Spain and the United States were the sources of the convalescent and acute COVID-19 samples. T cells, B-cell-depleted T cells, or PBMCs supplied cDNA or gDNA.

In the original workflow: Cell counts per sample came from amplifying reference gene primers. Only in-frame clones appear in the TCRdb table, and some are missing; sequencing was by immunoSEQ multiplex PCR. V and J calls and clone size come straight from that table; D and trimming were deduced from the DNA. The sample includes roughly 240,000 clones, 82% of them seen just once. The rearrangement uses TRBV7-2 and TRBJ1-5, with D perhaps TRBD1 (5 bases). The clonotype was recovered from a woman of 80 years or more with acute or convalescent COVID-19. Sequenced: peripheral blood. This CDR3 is CASSLVGQGNNQPQHF. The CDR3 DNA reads TGTGCCAGCAGCTTAGTGGGGCAGGGCAATAATCAGCCCCAGCATTTT.